These 3 T cell receptor beta chains were all obtained from the same sample, sequenced in a study of cytomegalovirus exposure and HLA in healthy donors. Vbeta (60) and Jbeta (13) primers were used in the PCR. Measured with immunoSEQ multiplex PCR; TCRdb has only the in-frame clones, and not every one. This repertoire includes some 150,000 clones. Source material: PBMCs. All receptors derive from a woman aged 18-29 years in good health and CMV-seronegative.

The chain joins TRBV6-4 to TRBJ2-3; TRBD2 aligns across 10 bases. Looked up from germline, CDR1 is MRHNA and CDR2 is SNTAGT. This CDR3 has 15 residues. V gave up 4 bases and J gave up 3 bases; unmatched junction bases: 4. CDR3: CASSVLAGSTDTQYF. The CDR3 DNA is TGTGCCAGCAGTGTACTAGCGGGAAGTACAGATACGCAGTATTTT.

This chain links TRBV6-6 with TRBJ2-2; D is ambiguous. This CDR3 is built from 14 residues. V lost 2 bases to trimming and J lost 0 bases, with 4 bases between them. Germline assignment: CDR1 MNHNY and CDR2 SVGAGI (reference sequence). The chain's CDR3 is CASSYPSNTGELFF. The CDR3 DNA sequence: TGTGCCAGCAGTTACCCCTCGAACACCGGGGAGCTGTTTTTT.

V usage is TRBV5-1 and J usage is TRBJ2-3; TRBD1 matches 7 bases. V was pared by 4 bases and J by 1 base, with 3 bases of the junction left unmatched. The CDR3 covers 14 residues. Germline assignment: CDR1 SGHRS and CDR2 YFSETQ. CDR3 coding DNA: TGCGCCAGCAGCGCCGGGACAGGCACAGATACGCAGTATTTT. This gives the protein CASSAGTGTDTQYF.